The present T cell receptor beta chain was sequenced within a study of blood T cells in healthy people across ages. Study observations and caveats: With unsorted PBMCs, a conclusive comparison of naive versus antigen-experienced cells was not possible.

In the case of this clonotype: Its specificity is not known.

PBMCs were isolated at a quantity of at least 6 million per sample. Primers used in a second PCR of about 6 to 12 cycles were a sample-barcoded 5' primer and a J-beta primer mix. TCRdb re-analysed the 5' RACE reads in MiXCR, keeping a single row per CDR3 protein. Found here are approximately 790,000 distinct CDR3 sequences, approximately 59% of them singletons; the top ten hold roughly a quarter. The clonotype comes from a man younger than 45 in good health. Sample: blood.

CDR3 nucleotides: TGTGCCAGCAGCCAAAGGTCAGAGGGGAAAGAGACCCAGTACTTC. This codes for CASSQRSEGKETQYF. This chain connects TRBV4-2 to TRBJ2-5, with D tentatively TRBD1 or TRBD2 (5 bases each). Germline-derived CDR1 and CDR2 are LGHNA and YNFKEQ. The CDR3 covers 15 residues. V lost 2 bases and J 3 bases, leaving 13 bases between the germline ends.